What follows are 12 T cell receptor beta chains derived from one specimen sequenced in a study of cytomegalovirus exposure and HLA in healthy donors. TCRdb's copy holds only in-frame clones and misses some; the assay was immunoSEQ multiplex PCR. The sample lists 150,000 or so clones, 85% to 90% occurring once. The sequencing sample was made of PBMCs. The source is a woman aged 18-30 years in good health and CMV-seropositive.

This chain joins TRBV4-3 and TRBJ2-7; D perhaps matches TRBD1 (5 bases). The CDR3 has 17 amino acids. Trimming stripped 0 bases from V and 2 bases from J, with 17 bases between. Germline-derived CDR1 and CDR2 are LGHNA and YSLEER. In DNA, the CDR3 is TGCGCCAGCAGCCAAGATCTTAATCAGCTGGACACCTACGAGCAGTACTTC. It codes for CASSQDLNQLDTYEQYF.

V is TRBV7-2 and J is TRBJ2-5, with D possibly TRBD2 on 5 matching bases. V was shortened by 5 bases and J by 4 bases, with 14 bases between the two germline ends. The CDR3 has 14 amino acids. Germline V gene lookup returns CDR1 SGHTA and CDR2 FQGNSA. This CDR3 is CASSRSVGVETQYF. The CDR3 coding sequence is TGTGCCAGCAGCCGCTCCGTCGGGGTAGAGACCCAGTACTTC. The full variable domain, in which reference TRBV7-2 and TRBJ2-5 provide the parts outside the CDR3, is GAGVSQSPSNKVTEKGKDVELRCDPISGHTALYWYRQSLGQGLEFLIYFQGNSAPDKSGLPSDRFSAERTGGSVSTLTIQRTQQEDSAVYLCASSRSVGVETQYFGPGTRLLVL.

V usage is TRBV11-1 and J usage is TRBJ2-5, with 10 bases lining up with TRBD2. J gave up 2 bases and V 3 bases, and 6 bases lay outside the gene matches. This CDR3 has 16 residues. The germline gives CDR1 SGHAT, CDR2 FQDESV (reference sequence). CDR3 DNA sequence: TGTGCCAGCAGCTTGGGACTAGCGTATTATCAAGAGACCCAGTACTTC. Translation gives CASSLGLAYYQETQYF.

This clone showed up just a few times. The V and J genes are TRBV11-3 and TRBJ2-7; D is unresolved. Germline CDR1 is SGHNT and CDR2 is YENEEA. The CDR3 is 14 amino acids. V lost 1 base, J lost 0 bases, and 7 bases lay in between. CDR3 protein: CASSLGAGSYEQYF. CDR3 sequence (DNA): TGTGCCAGCAGCTTAGGGGCTGGCTCCTACGAGCAGTACTTC.

This clone was counted between two and nine times. V and J are TRBV19 and TRBJ2-2, with 9 bases fitting TRBD1. The germline gives CDR1 LNHDA, CDR2 SQIVND (reference sequence). The CDR3 length is 14 residues. Germline trimming cut 8 bases from V and 4 bases from J; bases unmatched to any gene: 5. This CDR3 is CASAQGAGTGELFF. The CDR3 nucleotides are TGTGCCAGTGCACAGGGGGCGGGCACCGGGGAGCTGTTTTTT.

The V call is TRBV23-1, the J call TRBJ1-4, with D possibly being TRBD1 (6 bases). TRBV23-1 is flagged as an ORF with uncertain function. Trimming removed 4 bases from V and 4 bases from J, with 10 bases in between. The CDR3 has 14 residues. The CDR3 coding sequence is TGCGCCAGCAGTCCGGAGGACAGTAATGAAAAACTGTTTTTT. Translating gives CASSPEDSNEKLFF.

The rearrangement uses TRBV25-1 and TRBJ2-5; 12 bases align to TRBD2. The CDR3 has 16 amino acids. J was trimmed by 6 bases and V by 2 bases; bases with no gene match: 7. Germline V gives CDR1 MGHDK, CDR2 SYGVNS. CDR3 protein: CASSEKTSGSSKTQYF. The CDR3 bases are TGTGCCAGCAGTGAAAAGACTAGCGGGAGCTCCAAGACCCAGTACTTC.

This clone was counted only a few times. The chain recombines TRBV6-5 with TRBJ2-3, with 9 bases lining up with TRBD2. The J segment lost 4 bases and the V segment lost 0 bases, leaving 2 bases of the junction unmatched. There are 15 residues in the CDR3. Germline V gene sequence: CDR1 MNHEY, CDR2 SVGAGI. CDR3 in amino acids: CASSYSAGGSDTQYF. In DNA, the CDR3 is TGTGCCAGCAGTTACTCGGCGGGAGGGTCAGATACGCAGTATTTT.

The rearrangement links TRBV10-3 to TRBJ2-7; TRBD2 matches 9 bases. This CDR3 is 14 amino acids long. V was clipped by 5 bases and J by 3 bases; unmatched bases: 5. CDR1 and CDR2 (germline): ENHRY, SYGVKD. CDR3 in amino acids: CAISLTSGSYEQYF. The CDR3 DNA sequence: TGTGCCATCAGTCTGACTAGCGGCAGCTACGAGCAGTACTTC.

The chain uses TRBV7-3 and TRBJ2-7; 10 bases align to TRBD2. The CDR3 has 18 amino acids. Per germline, CDR1 SGHTA and CDR2 FQGTGA. Trimming at V came to 11 bases and at J to 8 bases, leaving 27 bases not matched to a gene. CDR3: CASSPSGLAGASGGKQYF. Here the CDR3 DNA reads TGTGCCTCTTCCCCCAGTGGGCTAGCGGGAGCGTCGGGGGGCAAGCAGTACTTC.

The V call is TRBV7-6, the J call TRBJ2-1; TRBD2 aligns across 9 bases. Looked up from germline, CDR1 is SGHVS and CDR2 is FNYEAQ. Trimming at V came to 0 bases and at J to 7 bases, leaving 1 base not matched to a gene. The CDR3 extends over 14 amino acids. CDR3 protein: CASSLAAGGNEQFF. CDR3 nucleotides: TGTGCCAGCAGCTTAGCCGCGGGAGGGAATGAGCAGTTCTTC.

This clone occurred a few times. The V call is TRBV2, the J call TRBJ2-5, with D possibly matching TRBD1 (5 bases). Germline CDR1 and CDR2: SNHLY and FYNNEI. V was cut by 7 bases and J by 2 bases, with 17 bases left in between. This CDR3 region has 15 residues. The CDR3 DNA reads as TGTGCCAGCAAAGAGTGGGGCGAACGTCAAGAGACCCAGTACTTC. Translating it yields CASKEWGERQETQYF.